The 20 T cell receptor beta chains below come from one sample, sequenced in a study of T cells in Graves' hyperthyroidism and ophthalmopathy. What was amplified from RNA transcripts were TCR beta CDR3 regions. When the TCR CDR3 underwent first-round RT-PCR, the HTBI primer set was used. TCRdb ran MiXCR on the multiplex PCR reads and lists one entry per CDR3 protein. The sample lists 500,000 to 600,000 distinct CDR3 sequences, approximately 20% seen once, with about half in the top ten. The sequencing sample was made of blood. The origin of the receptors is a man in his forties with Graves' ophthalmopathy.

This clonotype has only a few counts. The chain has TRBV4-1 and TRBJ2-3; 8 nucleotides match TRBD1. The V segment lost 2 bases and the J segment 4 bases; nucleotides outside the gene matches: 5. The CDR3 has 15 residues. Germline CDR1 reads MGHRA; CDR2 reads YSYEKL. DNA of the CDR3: TGCGCCAGCAGCCAACGGACAGGGTTGCCAGATACGCAGTATTTT. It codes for CASSQRTGLPDTQYF.

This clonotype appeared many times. Here the CDR3 DNA reads TGTGCCAGCAGCCAGTGGGACAACTGGTACCAAGAGACCCAGTACTTC. Protein: CASSQWDNWYQETQYF. This rearrangement joins TRBV7-9 to TRBJ2-5; TRBD1 might be the D (6 bases). CDR3 length: 16 residues. V shed 5 bases and J shed 0 bases, with 16 bases lying between them. Germline assignment: CDR1 SEHNR and CDR2 FQNEAQ (reference sequence).

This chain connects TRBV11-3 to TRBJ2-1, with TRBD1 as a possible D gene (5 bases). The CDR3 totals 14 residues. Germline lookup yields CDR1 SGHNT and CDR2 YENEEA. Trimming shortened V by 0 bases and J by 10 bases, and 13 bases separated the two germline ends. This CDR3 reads CASSLEYRTREQFF. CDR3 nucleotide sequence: TGTGCCAGCAGCTTAGAGTATAGGACAAGGGAGCAGTTCTTC.

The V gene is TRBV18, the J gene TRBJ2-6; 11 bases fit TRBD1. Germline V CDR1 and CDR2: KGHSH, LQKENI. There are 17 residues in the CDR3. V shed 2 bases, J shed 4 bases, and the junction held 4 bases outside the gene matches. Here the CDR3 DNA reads TGTGCCAGCTCACCAGGGACAGGGGGAACCGGGGCCAACGTCCTGACTTTC. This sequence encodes CASSPGTGGTGANVLTF. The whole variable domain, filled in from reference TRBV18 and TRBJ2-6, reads NAGVMQNPRHLVRRRGQEARLRCSPMKGHSHVYWYRQLPEEGLKFMVYLQKENIIDESGMPKERFSAEFPKEGPSILRIQQVVRGDSAAYFCASSPGTGGTGANVLTFGAGSRLTVL.

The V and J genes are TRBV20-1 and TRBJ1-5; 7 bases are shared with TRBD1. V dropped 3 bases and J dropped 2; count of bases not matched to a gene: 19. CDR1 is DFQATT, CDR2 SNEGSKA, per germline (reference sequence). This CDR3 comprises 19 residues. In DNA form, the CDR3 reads TGCAGTGCTAGTCCTATTCGACAGGGTCAAGGGTTGGGCAATCAGCCCCAGCATTTT. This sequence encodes CSASPIRQGQGLGNQPQHF.

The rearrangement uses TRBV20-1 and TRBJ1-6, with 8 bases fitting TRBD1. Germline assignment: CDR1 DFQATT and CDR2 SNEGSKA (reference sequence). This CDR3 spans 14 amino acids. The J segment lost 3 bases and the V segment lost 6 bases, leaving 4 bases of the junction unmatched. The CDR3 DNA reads TGCAGTGCGGAAGGACAGGGCTATAATTCACCCCTCCACTTT. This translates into CSAEGQGYNSPLHF.

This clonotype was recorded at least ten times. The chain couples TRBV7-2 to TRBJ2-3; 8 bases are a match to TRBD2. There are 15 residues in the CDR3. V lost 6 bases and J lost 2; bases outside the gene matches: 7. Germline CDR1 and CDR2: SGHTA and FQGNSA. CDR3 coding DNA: TGTGCCAGCAGACCTAGCGGGTACTACACAGATACGCAGTATTTT. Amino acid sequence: CASRPSGYYTDTQYF. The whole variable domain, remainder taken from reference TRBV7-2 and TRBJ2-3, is GAGVSQSPSNKVTEKGKDVELRCDPISGHTALYWYRQSLGQGLEFLIYFQGNSAPDKSGLPSDRFSAERTGGSVSTLTIQRTQQEDSAVYLCASRPSGYYTDTQYFGPGTRLTVL.

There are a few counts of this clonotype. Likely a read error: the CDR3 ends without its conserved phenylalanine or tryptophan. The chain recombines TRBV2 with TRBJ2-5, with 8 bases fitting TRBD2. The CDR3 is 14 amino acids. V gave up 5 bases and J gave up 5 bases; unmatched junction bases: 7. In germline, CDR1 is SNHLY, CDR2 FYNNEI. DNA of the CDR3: TGTGCCAGCAGTCCGGGGGGGGGGCCGGAGACCCAGTACCTC. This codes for CASSPGGGPETQYL.

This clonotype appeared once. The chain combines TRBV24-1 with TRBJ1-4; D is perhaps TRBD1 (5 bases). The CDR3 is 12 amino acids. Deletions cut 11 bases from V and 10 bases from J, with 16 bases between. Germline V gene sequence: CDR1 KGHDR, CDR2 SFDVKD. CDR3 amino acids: CARGAARRKLFF. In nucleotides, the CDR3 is TGTGCCAGAGGGGCGGCCAGGAGAAAACTGTTTTTT.

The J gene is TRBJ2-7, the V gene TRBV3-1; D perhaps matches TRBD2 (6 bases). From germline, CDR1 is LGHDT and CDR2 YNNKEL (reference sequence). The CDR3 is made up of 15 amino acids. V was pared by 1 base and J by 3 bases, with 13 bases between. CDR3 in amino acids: CASSQGPGGFYEQYF. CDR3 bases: TGTGCCAGCAGCCAAGGCCCCGGGGGTTTCTACGAGCAGTACTTC.

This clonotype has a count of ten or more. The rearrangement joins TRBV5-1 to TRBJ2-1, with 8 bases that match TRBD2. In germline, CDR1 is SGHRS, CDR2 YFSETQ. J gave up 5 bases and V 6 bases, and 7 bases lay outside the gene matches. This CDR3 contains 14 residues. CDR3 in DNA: TGCGCCAGCAAAGTCAGCGGGAGAAACAATGAGCAGTTCTTC. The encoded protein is CASKVSGRNNEQFF.

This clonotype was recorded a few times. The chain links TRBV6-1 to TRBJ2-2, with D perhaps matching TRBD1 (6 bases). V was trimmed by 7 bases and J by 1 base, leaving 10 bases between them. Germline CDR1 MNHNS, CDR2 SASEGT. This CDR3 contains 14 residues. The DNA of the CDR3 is TGTGCCAGCAACCTGGGACAGAACACCGGGGAGCTGTTTTTT. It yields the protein CASNLGQNTGELFF.

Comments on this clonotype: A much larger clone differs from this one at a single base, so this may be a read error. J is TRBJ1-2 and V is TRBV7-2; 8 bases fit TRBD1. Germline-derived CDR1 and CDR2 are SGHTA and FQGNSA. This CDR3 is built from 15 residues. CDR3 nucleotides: TGTGCCGGCAGCTTAACAGGGGGATATAACTATGGCTACACCTTC. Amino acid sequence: CAGSLTGGYNYGYTF.

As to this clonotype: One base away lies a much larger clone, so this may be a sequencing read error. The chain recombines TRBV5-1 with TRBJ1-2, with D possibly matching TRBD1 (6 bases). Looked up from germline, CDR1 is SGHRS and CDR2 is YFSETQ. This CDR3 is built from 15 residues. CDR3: CSSHSMDSPNYGYTF. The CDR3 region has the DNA TGCTCCAGCCACTCCATGGACAGCCCAAACTATGGCTACACCTTC. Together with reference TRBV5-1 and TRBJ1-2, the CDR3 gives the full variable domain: KAGVTQTPRYLIKTRGQQVTLSCSPISGHRSVSWYQQTPGQGLQFLFEYFSETQRNKGNFPGRFSGRQFSNSRSEMNVSTLELGDSALYLCSSHSMDSPNYGYTFGSGTRLTVV.

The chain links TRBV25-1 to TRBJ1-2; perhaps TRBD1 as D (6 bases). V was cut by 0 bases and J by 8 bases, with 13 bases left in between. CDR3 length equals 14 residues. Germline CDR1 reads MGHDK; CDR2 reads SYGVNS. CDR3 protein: CASSEYYRADGYTF. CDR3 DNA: TGTGCCAGCAGTGAATATTACAGGGCAGACGGCTACACCTTC.

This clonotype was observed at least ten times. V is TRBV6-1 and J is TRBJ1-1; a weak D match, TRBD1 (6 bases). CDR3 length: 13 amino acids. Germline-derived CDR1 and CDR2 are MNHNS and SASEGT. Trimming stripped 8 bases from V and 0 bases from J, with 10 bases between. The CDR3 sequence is CASLGHLNTEAFF. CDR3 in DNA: TGTGCCAGCTTGGGACACCTGAACACTGAAGCTTTCTTT.

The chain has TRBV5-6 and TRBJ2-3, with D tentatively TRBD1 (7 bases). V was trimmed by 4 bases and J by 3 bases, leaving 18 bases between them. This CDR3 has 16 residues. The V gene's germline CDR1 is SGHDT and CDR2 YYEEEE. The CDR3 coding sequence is TGTGCCAGCAGCCTCTACAGGGGAGGTAGGACAGATACGCAGTATTTT. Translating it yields CASSLYRGGRTDTQYF.

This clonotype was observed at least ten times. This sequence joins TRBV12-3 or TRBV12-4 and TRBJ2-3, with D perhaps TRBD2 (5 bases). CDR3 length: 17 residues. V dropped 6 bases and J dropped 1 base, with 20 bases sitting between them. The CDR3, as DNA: TGTGCCAGCAGCTCCCTCCTCCGGGATCCGCGCACAGATACGCAGTATTTT. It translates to CASSSLLRDPRTDTQYF.

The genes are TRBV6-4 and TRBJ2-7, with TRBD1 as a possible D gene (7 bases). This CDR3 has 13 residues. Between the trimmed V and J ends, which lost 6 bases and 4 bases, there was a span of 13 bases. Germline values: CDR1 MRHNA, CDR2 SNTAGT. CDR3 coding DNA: TGTGCCAGCAGGGGCAGGGGGGTGTACGAGCAGTACTTC. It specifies CASRGRGVYEQYF.

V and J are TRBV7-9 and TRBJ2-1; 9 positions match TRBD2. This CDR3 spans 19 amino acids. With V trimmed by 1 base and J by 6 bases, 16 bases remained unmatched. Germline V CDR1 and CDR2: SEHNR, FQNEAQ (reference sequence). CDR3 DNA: TGTGCCAGCAGCTTAGAGGTAGCCAGCGGGAGGTCGTATTTCAATGAGCAGTTCTTC. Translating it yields CASSLEVASGRSYFNEQFF.